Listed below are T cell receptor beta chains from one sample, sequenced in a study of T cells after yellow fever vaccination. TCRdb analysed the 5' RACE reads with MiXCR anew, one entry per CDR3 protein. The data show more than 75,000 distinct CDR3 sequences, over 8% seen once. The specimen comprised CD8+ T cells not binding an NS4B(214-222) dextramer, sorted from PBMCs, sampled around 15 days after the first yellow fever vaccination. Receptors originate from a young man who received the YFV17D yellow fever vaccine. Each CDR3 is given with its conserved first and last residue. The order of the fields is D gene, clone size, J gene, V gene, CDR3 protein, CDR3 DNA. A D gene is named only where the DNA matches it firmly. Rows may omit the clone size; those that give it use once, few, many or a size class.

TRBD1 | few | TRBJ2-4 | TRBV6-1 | CASSARQGLLDIQYF | TGTGCCAGCAGTGCACGACAGGGGTTACTGGACATTCAGTACTTC
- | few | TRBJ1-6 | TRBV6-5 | CASTLKSSYNSPLHF | TGTGCCAGCACCCTAAAGAGCTCCTATAATTCACCCCTCCACTTT
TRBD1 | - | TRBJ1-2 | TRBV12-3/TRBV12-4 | CASSRGQGLYGYTF | TGTGCCAGCAGCCGCGGACAGGGACTCTATGGCTACACCTTC
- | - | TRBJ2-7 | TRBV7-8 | CASSLTSGPYEQYF | TGTGCCAGCAGCCTTACGTCGGGCCCCTACGAGCAGTACTTC
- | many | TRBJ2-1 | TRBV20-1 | CSATGYSYNEQFF | TGCAGTGCCACGGGATACTCCTACAATGAGCAGTTCTTC
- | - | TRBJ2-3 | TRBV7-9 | CASRPTFSTDTQYF | TGTGCCAGCAGGCCGACATTTAGCACAGATACGCAGTATTTT
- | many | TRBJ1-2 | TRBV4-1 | CASSQDSGDGYTF | TGCGCCAGCAGCCAAGATAGTGGGGATGGCTACACCTTC
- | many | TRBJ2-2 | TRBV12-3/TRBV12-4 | CASRPWWDTGELFF | TGTGCCAGCAGGCCATGGTGGGACACCGGGGAGCTGTTTTTT
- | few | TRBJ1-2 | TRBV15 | CATSKLGANYGYTF | TGTGCCACCAGCAAACTGGGGGCGAACTATGGCTACACCTTC
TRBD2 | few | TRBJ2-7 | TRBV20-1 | CSARGLALLPYEQYF | TGCAGTGCTAGGGGACTAGCGCTCCTACCCTACGAGCAGTACTTC
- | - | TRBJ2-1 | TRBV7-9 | CASSAGVNEQFF | TGTGCCAGCAGCGCGGGCGTAAATGAGCAGTTCTTC
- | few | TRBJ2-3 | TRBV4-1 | CASSQDFSGYTDTQYF | TGCGCCAGCAGCCAAGACTTTAGCGGTTACACAGATACGCAGTATTTT
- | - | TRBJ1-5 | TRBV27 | CASSLLGARNQPQHF | TGTGCCAGCAGTTTACTGGGGGCACGAAATCAGCCCCAGCATTTT
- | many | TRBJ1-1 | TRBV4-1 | CAVRPADYMNTEAFF | TGCGCCGTCCGCCCGGCAGACTATATGAACACTGAAGCTTTCTTT
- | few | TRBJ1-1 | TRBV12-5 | CASKVGNTEAFF | TGTGCTAGCAAGGTTGGGAACACTGAAGCTTTCTTT
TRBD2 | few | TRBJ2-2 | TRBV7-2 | CASSSGRGKGSGELFF | TGTGCCAGCAGCTCCGGGAGGGGGAAGGGTTCCGGGGAGCTGTTTTTT
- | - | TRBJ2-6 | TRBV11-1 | CASSLGQSPHSGANVLTF | TGTGCCAGCAGTCTCGGACAGAGCCCACACTCTGGGGCCAACGTCCTGACTTTC
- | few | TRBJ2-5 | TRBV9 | CASSVSPSGEQETQYF | TGTGCCAGCAGCGTAAGCCCCTCAGGGGAACAGGAGACCCAGTACTTC
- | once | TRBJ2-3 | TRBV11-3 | CASSLDFADTQYF | TGTGCCAGCAGCTTAGACTTCGCAGATACGCAGTATTTT
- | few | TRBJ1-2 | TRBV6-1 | CASSRQELNYGYTF | TGTGCCAGCAGCCGACAGGAATTAAACTATGGCTACACCTTC
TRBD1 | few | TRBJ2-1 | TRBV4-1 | CASSDRDSYNEQFF | TGCGCCAGCAGCGACAGGGACTCCTACAATGAGCAGTTCTTC
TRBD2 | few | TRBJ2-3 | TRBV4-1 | CASSVRLAGGHDTQYF | TGCGCCAGCAGCGTCCGACTAGCGGGGGGGCATGATACGCAGTATTTT
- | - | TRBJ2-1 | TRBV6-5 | CASSYGAGEYNEQFF | TGTGCCAGCAGTTACGGGGCGGGCGAGTACAATGAGCAGTTCTTC
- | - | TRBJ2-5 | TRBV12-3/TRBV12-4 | CASRNRDAGETQYF | TGTGCCAGCAGGAACCGGGACGCCGGAGAGACCCAGTACTTC
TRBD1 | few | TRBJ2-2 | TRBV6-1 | CASSRDSYSTNTGELFF | TGTGCCAGCAGCCGGGACAGCTACTCCACGAACACCGGGGAGCTGTTTTTT
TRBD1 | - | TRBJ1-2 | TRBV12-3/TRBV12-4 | CASRTGQLMETF | TGTGCCAGCAGGACGGGACAGCTTATGGAGACCTTC
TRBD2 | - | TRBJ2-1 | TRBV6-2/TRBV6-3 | CASTLLAGGRNEQFF | TGTGCCAGCACCCTACTAGCGGGGGGGCGCAATGAGCAGTTCTTC